Listed here are 9 T cell receptor beta chains from one sample, sequenced in a study of cytomegalovirus exposure and HLA in healthy donors. With 60 Vbeta and 13 Jbeta primers, the PCR was carried out. Repertoires were generated with immunoSEQ multiplex PCR, while TCRdb's copy carries only in-frame clones and drops some. The table records around 150,000 clones, roughly three quarters of them present only once. Sequencing was performed on PBMCs. These receptor sequences come from a man between 25 and 39 years old in good health and CMV-seronegative.

V is TRBV7-9 and J is TRBJ2-1; D remains ambiguous. V shed 1 base and J shed 10 bases, with 8 bases lying between them. From germline, CDR1 is SEHNR and CDR2 FQNEAQ (reference sequence). The CDR3 totals 12 residues. The CDR3 region is CASSLVLREQFF. The CDR3 region has the DNA TGTGCCAGCAGCTTAGTTCTGAGAGAGCAGTTCTTC.

The CDR3 DNA is TGTGCCAGCAGCCGAGGACAAGCTTACTCTGGAAACACCATATATTTT. It translates to CASSRGQAYSGNTIYF. The chain combines TRBV5-8 with TRBJ1-3; D possibly corresponds to TRBD1 (5 bases). CDR3 length equals 16 residues. V was trimmed by 4 bases and J by 0 bases, leaving 14 bases between them. Germline CDR1 SGHTS, CDR2 YDEGEE.

The V call is TRBV5-6, the J call TRBJ2-2, with 7 bases fitting TRBD2. The CDR3 covers 15 residues. Germline values: CDR1 SGHDT, CDR2 YYEEEE. With 0 bases clipped from V and 4 bases from J, the junction kept 3 bases outside the gene matches. The chain's CDR3 is CASSLGGSSTGELFF. The CDR3 nucleotides read TGTGCCAGCAGCTTGGGCGGGAGCAGCACCGGGGAGCTGTTTTTT.

The rearrangement uses TRBV7-9 and TRBJ1-4; D possibly corresponds to TRBD1 (5 bases). Germline V gene lookup returns CDR1 SEHNR and CDR2 FQNEAQ (reference sequence). CDR3 size: 12 residues. With 7 bases removed from V and 13 bases from J, the gap between germline ends came to 16 bases. CDR3 protein: CASTFTGFSLFF. The CDR3, as DNA: TGTGCCAGCACCTTCACAGGATTCTCACTGTTTTTT. Using reference TRBV7-9 and TRBJ1-4 for the parts outside the CDR3, the full variable domain is DTGVSQNPRHKITKRGQNVTFRCDPISEHNRLYWYRQTLGQGPEFLTYFQNEAQLEKSRLLSDRFSAERPKGSFSTLEIQRTEQGDSAMYLCASTFTGFSLFFGSGTQLSVL.

The V call is TRBV28, the J call TRBJ2-7; 7 bases are a match to TRBD2. This CDR3 spans 13 amino acids. Germline V gene sequence: CDR1 MDHEN, CDR2 SYDVKM. Trimming removed 8 bases from V and 4 bases from J; junction bases left unmatched: 8. DNA of the CDR3: TGTGCCAGCGGCCCGGCGGGAGAATACGAGCAGTACTTC. It yields the protein CASGPAGEYEQYF.

The chain joins TRBV7-9 to TRBJ1-1; weak D call: TRBD1 (6 bases). Trimming removed 1 base at V and 2 bases at J, with 20 bases between. The CDR3 consists of 18 residues. Germline V CDR1 and CDR2: SEHNR, FQNEAQ (reference sequence). CDR3 amino acids: CASSLESGGLGRNTEAFF. CDR3 DNA: TGTGCCAGCAGCTTAGAGTCGGGGGGCTTGGGGAGAAACACTGAAGCTTTCTTT.

The chain carries TRBV10-3 and TRBJ1-2; TRBD1 is a possible D gene (5 bases). CDR1 and CDR2 (germline): ENHRY, SYGVKD. V lost 3 bases and J 4 bases, leaving 6 bases between the germline ends. The CDR3 consists of 12 residues. CDR3 amino acids: CAISDQGYGYTF. The DNA for the CDR3 is TGTGCCATCAGTGACCAGGGCTATGGCTACACCTTC.

J is TRBJ2-7 and V is TRBV10-3; D is unclear. The V end lost 4 bases, the J end lost 7 bases, and 8 bases lay between the germline ends. The CDR3 consists of 11 residues. The germline gives CDR1 ENHRY, CDR2 SYGVKD. CDR3 residues: CAISAAAEQYF. In DNA, the CDR3 is TGTGCCATCAGTGCCGCGGCGGAGCAGTACTTC.

This clone was picked up one time. The DNA for the CDR3 is TGTGCCAGCTCCGGAGCGGGAGGTCGAGAGACCCAGTACTTC. Protein product: CASSGAGGRETQYF. The chain is built from TRBV18 and TRBJ2-5; 9 bases line up with TRBD2. CDR1 KGHSH and CDR2 LQKENI come from the germline V gene. The CDR3 is made up of 14 amino acids. With 6 bases clipped from V and 4 bases from J, the junction kept 6 bases outside the gene matches.